This paragraph reports one T cell receptor beta chain. Its antigen is undetermined. The junction had 4 bases not matched to a gene; V was cut back by 0 bases and J by 4 bases. This CDR3 comprises 15 residues. Germline CDR1 reads SGHRS; CDR2 reads YFSETQ. The protocol was immunoSEQ multiplex PCR, while the TCRdb copy is restricted to in-frame clones and leaves out a portion. The data show 150,000 to 160,000 clones, 90% seen once. The sample is drawn from a study of T cell responses to AZD1222 COVID-19 vaccine. Regarding the study as a whole: Targets within unmutated variant regions were reportedly found for nearly half of spike-specific TCRs. Donors in the cohort were predominantly white British and more often female, and clonal diversity was possibly underestimated. It was only after the peak T cell response that any repertoires were sampled.

The sequence was obtained from an adult in good health. V usage is TRBV5-1 and J usage is TRBJ2-3, with 8 bases matching TRBD1. Sequencing used peripheral blood, obtained on day 0 of AZD1222 vaccination. The CDR3, as DNA: TGCGCCAGCAGCTTGGTCCAGGGGGCACCAGATACGCAGTATTTT. This sequence encodes CASSLVQGAPDTQYF.